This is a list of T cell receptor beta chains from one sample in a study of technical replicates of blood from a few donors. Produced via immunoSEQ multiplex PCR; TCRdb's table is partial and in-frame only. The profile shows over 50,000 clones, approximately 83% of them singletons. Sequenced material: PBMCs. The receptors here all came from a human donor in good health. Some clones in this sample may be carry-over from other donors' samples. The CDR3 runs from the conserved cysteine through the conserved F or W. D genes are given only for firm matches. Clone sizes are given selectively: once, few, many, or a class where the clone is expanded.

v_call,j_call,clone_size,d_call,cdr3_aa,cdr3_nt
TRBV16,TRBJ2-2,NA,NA,CASSQRGNTGELFF,TGTGCCAGCAGCCAGCGAGGGAACACCGGGGAGCTGTTTTTT
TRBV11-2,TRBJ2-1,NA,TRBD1,CASSLHGTGNNEQFF,TGTGCCAGCAGCTTACACGGGACAGGGAACAATGAGCAGTTCTTC
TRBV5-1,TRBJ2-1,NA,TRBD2,CASSPPTSGRHNEQFF,TGCGCCAGCAGCCCCCCGACTAGCGGGAGGCACAATGAGCAGTTCTTC
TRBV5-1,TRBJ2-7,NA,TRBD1,CASSLAIGQETYEQYF,TGCGCCAGCAGCTTGGCCATAGGACAGGAGACCTACGAGCAGTACTTC
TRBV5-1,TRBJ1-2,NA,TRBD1,CASKAGTGRNYGYTF,TGCGCCAGCAAAGCGGGGACAGGAAGAAACTATGGCTACACCTTC
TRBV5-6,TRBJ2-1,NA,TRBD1,CASSPWTGKSYNEQFF,TGTGCCAGCAGCCCGTGGACAGGCAAGTCCTACAATGAGCAGTTCTTC
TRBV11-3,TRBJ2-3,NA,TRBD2,CASSLGTSGVGTQYF,TGTGCCAGCAGCCTAGGGACTAGCGGAGTGGGTACGCAGTATTTT
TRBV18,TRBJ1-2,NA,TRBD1,CASSLAVVDRGGYTF,TGTGCCAGCTCACTCGCCGTCGTGGACAGGGGTGGCTACACCTTC
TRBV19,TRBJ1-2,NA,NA,CASRWGGGYTF,TGTGCCAGTAGATGGGGGGGCGGCTACACCTTC
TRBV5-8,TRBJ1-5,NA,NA,CASSLGQASNQPQHF,TGTGCCAGCAGCTTGGGCCAGGCAAGCAATCAGCCCCAGCATTTT
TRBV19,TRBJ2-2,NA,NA,CASSIEEGGAATGELFF,TGTGCCAGTAGTATTGAGGAGGGGGGGGCGGCCACCGGGGAGCTGTTTTTT
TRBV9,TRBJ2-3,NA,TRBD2,CASSVVPGLAGGPDTQYF,TGTGCCAGCAGCGTAGTCCCCGGACTAGCGGGGGGGCCAGATACGCAGTATTTT
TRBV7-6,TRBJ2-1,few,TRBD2,CASSLEVRISGRRNEQFF,TGTGCCAGCAGCTTAGAAGTCCGGATTAGCGGGAGGAGGAATGAGCAGTTCTTC
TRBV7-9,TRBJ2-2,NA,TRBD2,CASSLLAGALAGGELFF,TGTGCCAGCAGCTTACTAGCGGGGGCCCTCGCCGGCGGGGAGCTGTTTTTT
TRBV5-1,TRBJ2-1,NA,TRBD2,CASSRIAGATGEQFF,TGCGCCAGCAGCAGAATAGCGGGGGCCACCGGTGAGCAGTTCTTC
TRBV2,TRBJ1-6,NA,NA,CASSPQGPYNSPLHF,TGTGCCAGCAGTCCACAGGGACCCTATAATTCACCCCTCCACTTT
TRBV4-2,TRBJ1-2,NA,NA,CASSLEGDLDGYTF,TGTGCCAGCAGCCTCGAGGGTGATTTAGATGGCTACACCTTC
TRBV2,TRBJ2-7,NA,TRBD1,CASSGQGAREQYF,TGTGCCAGCTCGGGACAGGGGGCGCGCGAGCAGTACTTC
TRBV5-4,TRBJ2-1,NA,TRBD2,CASSLGRGGLYNEQFF,TGTGCCAGCAGCTTGGGGCGGGGGGGCCTCTACAATGAGCAGTTCTTC
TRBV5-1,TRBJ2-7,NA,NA,CASSLYAGQTYEQYF,TGCGCCAGCAGCTTATACGCGGGGCAGACCTACGAGCAGTACTTC
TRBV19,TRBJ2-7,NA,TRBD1,CASSINSGTGGLEQYF,TGTGCCAGTAGTATCAATTCCGGGACAGGGGGCCTCGAGCAGTACTTC
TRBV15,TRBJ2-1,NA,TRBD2,CATSRDTSGATSEQFF,TGTGCCACCAGCAGAGATACTAGCGGGGCGACATCAGAGCAGTTCTTC
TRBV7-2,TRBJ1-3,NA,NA,CASSFPQGASGNTIYF,TGTGCCAGCAGCTTTCCACAGGGTGCCTCTGGAAACACCATATATTTT
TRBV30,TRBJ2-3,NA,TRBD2,CAVGLTSGDTQYF,TGTGCCGTGGGCCTAACTAGCGGAGATACGCAGTATTTT
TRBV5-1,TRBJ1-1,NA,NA,CASSLAWGDTEAFF,TGCGCCAGCAGCTTGGCCTGGGGGGACACTGAAGCTTTCTTT
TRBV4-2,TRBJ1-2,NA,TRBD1,CASSQEDRSYYGYTF,TGTGCCAGCAGCCAGGAGGACAGGTCGTACTATGGCTACACCTTC
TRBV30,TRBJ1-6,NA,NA,CAWSPLGGNSPLHF,TGTGCCTGGAGCCCTCTGGGGGGTAATTCACCCCTCCACTTT
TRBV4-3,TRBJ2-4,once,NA,CASSQDQGNIQYF,TGCGCCAGCAGCCAAGATCAGGGGAACATTCAGTACTTC
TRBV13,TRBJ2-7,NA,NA,CASSLGFGGQSSYEQYF,TGTGCCAGCAGCTTAGGGTTCGGGGGACAGAGCTCCTACGAGCAGTACTTC
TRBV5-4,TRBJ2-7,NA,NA,CASSLMGGDYEQYF,TGTGCCAGCAGCCTGATGGGGGGAGACTACGAGCAGTACTTC
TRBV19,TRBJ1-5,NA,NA,CASAVSGSNQPQHF,TGTGCCAGCGCCGTCAGCGGGAGCAATCAGCCCCAGCATTTT
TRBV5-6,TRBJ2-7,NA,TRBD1,CASSFSGTGSPYEQYF,TGTGCCAGCAGCTTCTCCGGGACAGGAAGTCCCTACGAGCAGTACTTC
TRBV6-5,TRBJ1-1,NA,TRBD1,CASSYSNQGVAEAFF,TGTGCCAGCAGTTACTCGAATCAGGGGGTGGCTGAAGCTTTCTTT
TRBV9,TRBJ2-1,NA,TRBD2,CASSGQGLAGRLQFF,TGTGCCAGCAGCGGCCAGGGACTAGCGGGCCGGCTGCAGTTCTTC
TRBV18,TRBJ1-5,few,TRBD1,CASSRGTGGMEPQHF,TGTGCCAGCTCGCGGGGGACAGGGGGCATGGAGCCCCAGCATTTT
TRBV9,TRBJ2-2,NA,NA,CASSVARIADPNTGELFF,TGTGCCAGCAGCGTAGCGAGAATAGCGGACCCGAACACCGGGGAGCTGTTTTTT
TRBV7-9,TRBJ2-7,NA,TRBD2,CASSPLRLAGGSYEQYF,TGTGCCAGCAGCCCCCTCAGACTAGCGGGGGGCTCCTACGAGCAGTACTTC
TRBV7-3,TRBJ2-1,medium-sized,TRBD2,CASSPYPGLTTRDEQFF,TGTGCCAGCAGCCCCTATCCGGGACTAACGACCAGAGATGAGCAGTTCTTC
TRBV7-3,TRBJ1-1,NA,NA,CASSYGPTETEAFF,TGTGCCAGCAGCTATGGCCCGACAGAAACTGAAGCTTTCTTT
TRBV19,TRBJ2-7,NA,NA,CASSFGGQSYEQYF,TGTGCCAGTAGTTTTGGGGGCCAGTCCTACGAGCAGTACTTC
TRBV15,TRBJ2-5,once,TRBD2,CATSRQGLAGGETQYF,TGTGCCACCAGCAGACAGGGACTAGCGGGTGGGGAGACCCAGTACTTC
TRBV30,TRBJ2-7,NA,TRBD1,CAWNPGQSYEQYF,TGTGCCTGGAACCCGGGACAGTCCTACGAGCAGTACTTC
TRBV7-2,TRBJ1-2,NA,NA,CASSFTRAYYGYTF,TGTGCCAGCAGCTTTACGAGAGCCTACTATGGCTACACCTTC
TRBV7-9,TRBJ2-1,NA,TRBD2,CASSPPGGSYNEQFF,TGTGCCAGCAGCCCTCCCGGGGGGTCCTACAATGAGCAGTTCTTC
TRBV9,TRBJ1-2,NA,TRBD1,CASSLGTGGIYGYTF,TGTGCCAGCAGCCTTGGCACAGGGGGCATTTATGGCTACACCTTC
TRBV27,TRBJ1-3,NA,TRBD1,CASRESGTGAGNTIYF,TGTGCCAGCAGGGAATCCGGGACAGGGGCGGGAAACACCATATATTTT
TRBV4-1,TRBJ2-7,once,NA,CASSQEARDSYEQYF,TGCGCCAGCAGCCAAGAGGCCAGGGATTCCTACGAGCAGTACTTC
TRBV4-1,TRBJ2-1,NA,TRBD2,CASSHPTSGGASYYNEQFF,TGCGCCAGCAGCCACCCGACTAGCGGGGGGGCTAGTTACTACAATGAGCAGTTCTTC
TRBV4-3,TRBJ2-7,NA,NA,CASSQTDNYEQYF,TGCGCCAGCAGCCAAACAGATAACTACGAGCAGTACTTC
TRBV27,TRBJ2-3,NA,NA,CASSLYGSTDTQYF,TGTGCCAGCAGTTTATACGGGAGCACAGATACGCAGTATTTT